This TCR beta chain was profiled in a study of control samples from healthy donors and cancer patients. The CDR3 sequence is 16 residues long. V was cut by 2 bases and J by 7 bases, with 15 bases left in between. The germline gives CDR1 MNHEY, CDR2 SMNVEV (reference sequence). The protocol was immunoSEQ multiplex PCR, while the TCRdb copy is restricted to in-frame clones and leaves out a portion. The table includes around 71,000 clones, 75% to 95% detected once. This chain uses TRBV27 with TRBJ1-6, with D unclear. The sample taken for sequencing was PBMCs. The sequence was collected from a woman aged 45-65 years with colorectal cancer. CDR3: CASSLRRVIENSPLHF. In DNA, the CDR3 is TGTGCCAGCAGTTTAAGGCGGGTAATTGAGAATTCACCCCTCCACTTT.